These 30 T cell receptor beta chains originate from one sample sequenced in a study of blood T cell repertoires in COVID-19. Profiling relied on immunoSEQ multiplex PCR, and the TCRdb table lists in-frame clones only, not all of them. The table records about 210,000 clones, roughly 86% of them present only once. The sequenced sample consisted of peripheral blood. Every receptor here comes from a man between 18 and 35 years old with active or convalescent COVID-19.

The chain couples TRBV5-1 to TRBJ2-5, with D possibly TRBD2 on 7 matching bases. The CDR3 runs to 19 residues. Trimming left V 1 base short and J 4 bases short, with 26 bases between. The germline V gene encodes CDR1 SGHRS and CDR2 YFSETQ. The CDR3 bases are TGCGCCAGCAGCTTGCAGCACGGGGGGCCGGGGTCTGGGGGAGAGACCCAGTACTTC. This gives the protein CASSLQHGGPGSGGETQYF.

The chain carries TRBV27 and TRBJ2-1; TRBD2 is a possible D gene (6 bases). Trimming pared 0 bases from V and 3 bases from J, leaving 9 bases between. This CDR3 comprises 15 residues. Germline assignment: CDR1 MNHEY and CDR2 SMNVEV (reference sequence). CDR3 nucleotides: TGTGCCAGCAGTTTATCGCGGGGCGTCTACAATGAGCAGTTCTTC. Protein sequence: CASSLSRGVYNEQFF.

This chain uses TRBV19 with TRBJ1-1; the D gene is possibly TRBD1 (5 bases). V was shortened by 7 bases and J by 8 bases, with 29 bases between the two germline ends. The CDR3 is 17 residues long. CDR1 and CDR2 (germline): LNHDA, SQIVND (reference sequence). CDR3 sequence reads: CASTIHYSRGIALEAFF. The CDR3 bases are TGTGCCAGTACCATCCATTACTCTCGGGGGATAGCGCTCGAAGCTTTCTTT.

The chain couples TRBV5-4 to TRBJ1-2; maybe TRBD1 (5 bases). V gave up 3 bases and J gave up 5 bases, with 14 bases separating them. CDR1 SGHNT and CDR2 YYREEE come from the germline V gene (reference sequence). The CDR3 loop spans 14 amino acids. The CDR3 nucleotides are TGTGCCAGCAGCTCGGGCGGGGGGAAATATGGCTACACCTTC. Translated, it gives CASSSGGGKYGYTF.

The chain employs TRBV25-1 and TRBJ1-1; 9 positions agree with TRBD1. Trimming at V came to 4 bases and at J to 1 base, leaving 4 bases not matched to a gene. Germline CDR1 MGHDK, CDR2 SYGVNS. The CDR3 loop spans 15 amino acids. Here the CDR3 reads CASSVTGGANTEAFF. The CDR3 DNA reads TGTGCCAGCAGTGTTACAGGGGGCGCGAACACTGAAGCTTTCTTT.

CDR3 nucleotides: TGTGCCTGTTCCCGGGACAGGGGAAACTATGGCTACACCTTC. This translates into CACSRDRGNYGYTF. The chain uses TRBV30 and TRBJ1-2; 10 bases match TRBD1. V lost 6 bases to trimming and J lost 2 bases; unmatched junction nucleotides: 6. The germline V gene encodes CDR1 GTSNPN and CDR2 SVGIG (reference sequence). CDR3 length: 14 residues.

The rearrangement joins TRBV7-2 to TRBJ2-7; TRBD2 matches at 14 bases. The CDR3 covers 16 residues. Germline CDR1 reads SGHTA; CDR2 reads FQGNSA. The V gene end was trimmed by 5 bases and the J gene end by 4 bases; junction bases not matched to a gene: 7. CDR3: CASSRGLAGVFYEQYF. The CDR3 nucleotides read TGTGCCAGCAGCCGGGGACTAGCGGGAGTATTTTACGAGCAGTACTTC.

This clone came up once. The V call is TRBV4-2, the J call TRBJ2-1; 14 bases match TRBD2. The J segment lost 1 base and the V segment lost 5 bases, leaving 4 bases of the junction unmatched. This CDR3 is 17 amino acids long. The germline V gene has CDR1 LGHNA and CDR2 YNFKEQ. CDR3 in amino acids: CASSEGTSGGSYNEQFF. The CDR3, as DNA: TGTGCCAGCAGCGAGGGGACTAGCGGGGGTTCCTACAATGAGCAGTTCTTC.

The chain carries TRBV3-1 (or the pseudogene TRBV3-2) and TRBJ1-6; D might be TRBD1 (5 bases). Germline V gives CDR1 LGHDT, CDR2 YNNKEL (reference sequence). This CDR3 has 16 amino acids. The V and J ends lost 5 bases and 9 bases respectively, with 20 bases between them. This chain's CDR3 is CASSVRGGESASPLHF. The CDR3, as DNA: TGTGCCAGCAGCGTCCGGGGAGGGGAATCTGCTTCACCCCTCCACTTT.

The rearrangement links TRBV27 to TRBJ1-6; TRBD1 matches at 7 bases. Germline loops: CDR1 MNHEY, CDR2 SMNVEV (reference sequence). The CDR3 extends over 14 amino acids. Germline trimming cut 2 bases from V and 8 bases from J; bases unmatched to any gene: 3. The CDR3 spells CASSLRDRYSPLHF. The CDR3 coding sequence is TGTGCCAGCAGTTTACGGGACAGATATTCACCCCTCCACTTT.

This sequence joins TRBV6-6 and TRBJ1-1; tentative D call: TRBD1 (5 bases). The CDR3 runs to 14 residues. V gave up 4 bases and J gave up 3 bases, with 12 bases separating them. CDR1 and CDR2 (germline): MNHNY, SVGAGI (reference sequence). In DNA form, the CDR3 reads TGTGCCAGCAGTTCCCAGGGTAGAGACACTGAAGCTTTCTTT. It is translated as CASSSQGRDTEAFF.

J is TRBJ2-7 and V is TRBV11-2, with 9 positions matching TRBD2. Germline CDR1 is SGHAT and CDR2 is FQNNGV. J gave up 3 bases and V 7 bases, and 13 bases lay outside the gene matches. This CDR3 is 16 amino acids long. CDR3 DNA: TGTGCCAGCACCCCAGGCTGGCTAGCGGGACACTACGAGCAGTACTTC. The encoded protein is CASTPGWLAGHYEQYF.

The chain is built from TRBV2 and TRBJ2-1, with D hard to call. This CDR3 contains 12 residues. The germline V gene has CDR1 SNHLY and CDR2 FYNNEI. The V gene lost 3 bases and the J gene lost 5 bases, with 5 bases spanning the gap. Written as DNA, the CDR3 is TGTGCCAGCAGTGATCGAGACAATGAGCAGTTCTTC. This translates into CASSDRDNEQFF.

J is TRBJ1-1 and V is TRBV9, with D unclear. Germline V gene lookup returns CDR1 SGDLS and CDR2 YYNGEE. This CDR3 spans 13 amino acids. V was clipped by 3 bases and J by 4 bases, with 10 bases between them. CDR3 residues: CASSGRGGTEAFF. The CDR3 DNA reads as TGTGCCAGCAGCGGGCGAGGAGGCACTGAAGCTTTCTTT.

This rearrangement joins TRBV19 to TRBJ2-6; 9 nucleotides agree with TRBD1. The V and J ends lost 6 bases and 2 bases, in that order; junction bases with no gene match: 14. This CDR3 is built from 19 residues. Germline values: CDR1 LNHDA, CDR2 SQIVND (reference sequence). The CDR3 spells CASSHTLGQGIAGANVLTF. The CDR3 DNA is TGTGCCAGTAGCCACACTCTTGGACAGGGGATAGCTGGGGCCAACGTCCTGACTTTC. The complete variable domain, with remaining parts taken from reference TRBV19 and TRBJ2-6, reads DGGITQSPKYLFRKEGQNVTLSCEQNLNHDAMYWYRQDPGQGLRLIYYSQIVNDFQKGDIAEGYSVSREKKESFPLTVTSAQKNPTAFYLCASSHTLGQGIAGANVLTFGAGSRLTVL.

This chain connects TRBV10-3 to TRBJ1-1; 7 nucleotides match TRBD1. Per the germline V gene, CDR1 is ENHRY and CDR2 is SYGVKD. J lost 8 bases, V lost 2 bases, and 5 bases had no gene match. The CDR3 has 13 residues. CDR3 DNA sequence: TGTGCCATCAGTGAGGGGTCGACAGGGGAAGCTTTCTTT. Its protein is CAISEGSTGEAFF.

The DNA of the CDR3 is TGTGCCAGTAGTGTCAACCCCGGGACTAGGATAGAGACCCAGTACTTC. Translating gives CASSVNPGTRIETQYF. The rearrangement joins TRBV19 to TRBJ2-5; 8 bases are shared with TRBD2. Germline assignment: CDR1 LNHDA and CDR2 SQIVND (reference sequence). J gave up 4 bases and V 5 bases, and 12 bases lay outside the gene matches. The CDR3 length is 16 residues.

V is TRBV5-1 and J is TRBJ1-3; a possible D gene is TRBD1 (6 bases). Germline CDR1 SGHRS, CDR2 YFSETQ. V lost 1 base and J 2 bases, leaving 7 bases between the germline ends. This CDR3 has 14 amino acids. CDR3 DNA: TGCGCCAGCAGCTTGACAGGGACTGGAAACACCATATATTTT. This translates into CASSLTGTGNTIYF.

This clone was counted a single time. The chain links TRBV25-1 to TRBJ1-1; 10 bases fit TRBD1. Trimming took 2 bases from V and 10 from J; bases not matched to a gene: 4. Germline V gene lookup returns CDR1 MGHDK and CDR2 SYGVNS. The CDR3 covers 13 residues. CDR3 sequence: CASSERTGGRAFF. As DNA, the CDR3 is TGTGCCAGCAGTGAAAGGACAGGGGGAAGAGCTTTCTTT.

In its sample, this clone was seen a few times. The gene calls are TRBV30 and TRBJ1-2; TRBD1 is a possible D gene (5 bases). The CDR3 runs to 13 residues. V lost 8 bases, J lost 2 bases, and 15 bases lay in between. Germline V gives CDR1 GTSNPN, CDR2 SVGIG (reference sequence). The CDR3 loop is CAGGRGKNYGYTF. Written as DNA, the CDR3 is TGTGCCGGAGGGAGGGGAAAGAACTATGGCTACACCTTC.

This rearrangement joins TRBV7-8 to TRBJ1-1, with D perhaps TRBD1 (6 bases). In germline, CDR1 is SGHVS, CDR2 FQNEAQ. V lost 6 bases to trimming and J lost 5 bases, with 16 bases between them. This CDR3 is 14 amino acids long. The CDR3 reads CASRLSTGPTEAFF. CDR3 nucleotides: TGTGCCAGCAGGCTTTCGACAGGCCCTACTGAAGCTTTCTTT.

The chain couples TRBV4-1 to TRBJ2-2; D unresolved. Trimming took 2 bases from V and 6 from J, leaving 7 bases between them. Germline CDR1 is MGHRA and CDR2 is YSYEKL. This CDR3 has 13 amino acids. The CDR3 sequence is CASSQWPPGELFF. CDR3 nucleotide sequence: TGCGCCAGCAGCCAATGGCCACCCGGGGAGCTGTTTTTT.

The genes are TRBV19 and TRBJ2-3, with 9 nucleotides matching TRBD2. The J segment lost 2 bases and the V segment lost 5 bases, leaving 5 bases of the junction unmatched. The germline V gene has CDR1 LNHDA and CDR2 SQIVND (reference sequence). CDR3 length: 15 amino acids. CDR3 nucleotide sequence: TGTGCCAGTAGTCAAAGCGGGAGGCCCACAGATACGCAGTATTTT. This translates into CASSQSGRPTDTQYF. Using reference TRBV19 and TRBJ2-3 for the parts outside the CDR3, the full variable domain is DGGITQSPKYLFRKEGQNVTLSCEQNLNHDAMYWYRQDPGQGLRLIYYSQIVNDFQKGDIAEGYSVSREKKESFPLTVTSAQKNPTAFYLCASSQSGRPTDTQYFGPGTRLTVL.

This chain links TRBV20-1 with TRBJ1-1; D is unresolved. V dropped 3 bases and J dropped 5 bases, with 7 bases sitting between them. This CDR3 has 11 amino acids. The germline CDR1 and CDR2 sequences are DFQATT and SNEGSKA (reference sequence). CDR3: CSARGGTEAFF. The CDR3 coding sequence is TGCAGTGCTAGGGGAGGGACTGAAGCTTTCTTT.

On this clone itself: Other DNA variants within this sample encode the same CDR3. J is TRBJ2-5 and V is TRBV11-3, with D unclear. Germline lookup yields CDR1 SGHNT and CDR2 YENEEA. The CDR3 is 13 amino acids. V was shortened by 1 base and J by 1 base, with 4 bases between the two germline ends. The CDR3 DNA sequence: TGTGCCAGCAGCTTAGCCTCCCAAGAGACCCAGTACTTC. Translating it yields CASSLASQETQYF.

The chain is built from TRBV28 and TRBJ1-1; 7 nucleotides align to TRBD1. CDR1 is MDHEN, CDR2 SYDVKM, per germline. Trimming took 6 bases from V and 1 from J; bases not matched to a gene: 8. The CDR3 loop spans 15 amino acids. CDR3 coding DNA: TGTGCCAGCAGATACAGCCCAGGGGGGAACACTGAAGCTTTCTTT. As protein: CASRYSPGGNTEAFF.

V gene TRBV18 combines with J gene TRBJ2-7, with 7 bases aligning to TRBD1. CDR1 is KGHSH and CDR2 is LQKENI in the germline V gene. J gave up 4 bases and V 3 bases, and 12 bases lay outside the gene matches. The CDR3 sequence is 16 residues long. The CDR3 bases are TGTGCCAGCTCACCCCCAACCGGGACAGCAACTTACGAGCAGTACTTC. It is translated as CASSPPTGTATYEQYF.

J is TRBJ1-2 and V is TRBV12-3 or TRBV12-4; D call uncertain. V lost 3 bases to trimming and J lost 8 bases, with 10 bases between them. This CDR3 region has 12 residues. The CDR3 loop reads CASSFSLEGYTF. The CDR3 DNA reads TGTGCCAGCAGTTTTTCTCTGGAGGGCTACACCTTC.

V is TRBV3-1 (or the pseudogene TRBV3-2) and J is TRBJ1-1; a possible D gene is TRBD1 (6 bases). The germline CDR1 and CDR2 sequences are LGHDT and YNNKEL (reference sequence). The ends were cut back, 0 bases at V and 11 bases at J, with 13 bases in the middle. CDR3 size: 13 residues. As DNA, the CDR3 is TGTGCCAGCAGCCAAGATAGGGGGATGGGGGCTTTCTTT. Protein sequence: CASSQDRGMGAFF.

This sequence joins TRBV24-1 and TRBJ1-2, with D possibly TRBD1 on 6 matching bases. Germline V gene sequence: CDR1 KGHDR, CDR2 SFDVKD. This CDR3 spans 15 amino acids. Trimming cost V 6 bases and J 7 bases, with 20 bases left between them. CDR3: CATSNTRQGSFGYTF. The CDR3 DNA sequence: TGTGCCACCAGTAATACGAGGCAGGGGAGCTTTGGCTACACCTTC.